The clone carrying this TCR beta chain has a count of ten or more. Its specificity is not known. Patients underwent thyroid surgery, and none had received any treatment before it. This sample stems from a study of metastatic and nonmetastatic thyroid tumors. Findings and limits, study-wide: Malignant tumors reportedly showed significantly higher TCR beta diversity than benign nodules in both blood and tumor.

The CDR3 covers 14 residues. Trimming took 5 bases from V and 3 from J, leaving 14 bases between them. The germline gives CDR1 SGHTS, CDR2 YDEGEE. TCRdb re-processed the PCR reads through MiXCR. The top ten hold roughly a fifth of the sample, which has some 30,000 clones, more than 3.5% seen once. The receptor was derived from a female donor with papillary thyroid cancer or a benign thyroid nodule (not recorded which). Some clones in this sample may be carry-over from other donors' samples. The V call is TRBV5-8, the J call TRBJ1-2, with no clear D. The specimen sequenced was blood. The CDR3 nucleotides read TGTGCCAGCAGTCATCAGAGTAATTACTATGGCTACACCTTC. Protein product: CASSHQSNYYGYTF.